This section outlines one T cell receptor beta chain sequence together with its context. There are 14 residues in the CDR3. The V end was cut by 3 bases, the J end by 3 bases, with 11 bases between. From germline, CDR1 is MGHDK and CDR2 SYGVNS. The record originates from a study of control samples from healthy donors and cancer patients. Measured with immunoSEQ multiplex PCR; TCRdb has only the in-frame clones, and not every one. The table has roughly 130,000 clones, 90% to 95% seen once. V and J are TRBV25-1 and TRBJ1-1, with no clear D. Sample: PBMCs. This receptor was obtained from a man aged 45 to 65 with head and neck cancer. The CDR3 DNA reads as TGTGCCAGCAGTGACGGTGTGGTGGACACTGAAGCTTTCTTT. Translating gives CASSDGVVDTEAFF.